This TCR beta chain appears in the sequencing data of a study of T cell responses to AZD1222 COVID-19 vaccine. Whole-study context: Second-dose recipients at about 4 or about 12 weeks were treated as one pooled group.

Produced via immunoSEQ multiplex PCR; TCRdb's table is partial and in-frame only. The repertoire holds around 180,000 clones, with around nine tenths as singletons. V was trimmed by 7 bases and J by 10 bases, leaving 14 bases between them. Per the germline V gene, CDR1 is MDHEN and CDR2 is SYDVKM. This CDR3 contains 13 residues. Study-wide results and limits: Spike-wide coverage was observed for vaccine-associated CD4 TCRs, with dominant responses at 160-218 and 743-854. Donors were chiefly white British, with a greater number of females, and clonal diversity was perhaps underestimated.

Regarding this clone: Its antigen remains unidentified.

V gene TRBV28 combines with J gene TRBJ1-6; no reliable D call. The input for sequencing was peripheral blood, taken on day 0 of AZD1222 vaccination. The receptor was derived from an adult in good health. Here the CDR3 DNA reads TGTGCCAGCACTCCCCCGGGTATGTCACCCCTCCACTTT. It codes for CASTPPGMSPLHF.